Listed below are T cell receptor beta chains from one sample, sequenced in a study of T cell clones after liver transplantation. Profiled with immunoSEQ multiplex PCR; TCRdb holds only in-frame clones, not every one. The table has 80,000 or so clones, over 80% seen once. Source: CD4+ T cells from blood, taken 45 to 46 months after liver transplant. These receptors were obtained from a human patient who received a liver transplant. Some T cells may have originated in the graft donor. Each CDR3 is given with its conserved first and last residue. D genes are given only for firm matches. A row's size may be missing; if present it is once, few, many or a size class.

abundance: NA
d_gene: NA
j_gene: TRBJ2-7
v_gene: TRBV11-3
CDR3aa: CASSLGIGRTAVDEQYF
CDR3nt: TGTGCCAGCAGCTTAGGAATTGGGCGGACAGCCGTGGACGAGCAGTACTTC

abundance: NA
d_gene: NA
j_gene: TRBJ2-6
v_gene: TRBV15
CDR3aa: CATSRDRVRTRPGANVLTF
CDR3nt: TGTGCCACCAGCAGAGATCGGGTCCGAACAAGGCCCGGGGCCAACGTCCTGACTTTC

abundance: NA
d_gene: TRBD2
j_gene: TRBJ2-1
v_gene: TRBV9
CDR3aa: CASSRDGASGSYEQFF
CDR3nt: TGTGCCAGCAGCCGGGACGGGGCTAGCGGGAGTTATGAGCAGTTCTTC

abundance: few
d_gene: TRBD1
j_gene: TRBJ1-1
v_gene: TRBV10-2
CDR3aa: CASSGLGGRGVLFFQNTEAFF
CDR3nt: TGCGCCAGCAGTGGACTTGGGGGCAGGGGGGTTTTATTCTTCCAGAACACTGAAGCTTTCTTT

abundance: NA
d_gene: NA
j_gene: TRBJ2-3
v_gene: TRBV28
CDR3aa: CASSNPRGWSTDTQYF
CDR3nt: TGTGCCAGCAGCAATCCCCGGGGGTGGAGCACAGATACGCAGTATTTT

abundance: NA
d_gene: NA
j_gene: TRBJ1-2
v_gene: TRBV11-2
CDR3aa: CASSLIGVGYGYTF
CDR3nt: TGTGCCAGCAGCTTAATAGGGGTTGGATATGGCTACACCTTC

abundance: NA
d_gene: NA
j_gene: TRBJ2-1
v_gene: TRBV11-1
CDR3aa: CASSFVKGGRGYNEQFF
CDR3nt: TGTGCCAGCAGCTTTGTGAAAGGGGGAAGAGGTTACAATGAGCAGTTCTTC

abundance: NA
d_gene: NA
j_gene: TRBJ2-2
v_gene: TRBV5-1
CDR3aa: CASSLYGSGELFF
CDR3nt: TGCGCCAGCAGCTTGTATGGCTCCGGGGAGCTGTTTTTT

abundance: NA
d_gene: NA
j_gene: TRBJ1-4
v_gene: TRBV6-5
CDR3aa: CASSSDGRINEKLFF
CDR3nt: TGTGCCAGCAGCAGTGATGGCCGGATTAATGAAAAACTGTTTTTT

abundance: NA
d_gene: NA
j_gene: TRBJ2-2
v_gene: TRBV18
CDR3aa: CASSGLANTGELFF
CDR3nt: TGTGCCAGCTCAGGGCTAGCGAACACCGGGGAGCTGTTTTTT

abundance: NA
d_gene: TRBD1
j_gene: TRBJ2-2
v_gene: TRBV5-4
CDR3aa: CASSAGQDTGELFF
CDR3nt: TGTGCCAGCAGCGCCGGACAGGACACCGGGGAGCTGTTTTTT

abundance: NA
d_gene: NA
j_gene: TRBJ2-7
v_gene: TRBV10-1
CDR3aa: CASSENSAAGQYF
CDR3nt: TGCGCCAGCAGTGAAAATTCTGCGGCAGGGCAGTACTTC

abundance: few
d_gene: NA
j_gene: TRBJ2-2
v_gene: TRBV7-7
CDR3aa: CASSLVPGTTGELFF
CDR3nt: TGTGCTAGCAGCTTAGTGCCGGGGACTACCGGGGAGCTGTTTTTT

abundance: NA
d_gene: NA
j_gene: TRBJ1-4
v_gene: TRBV6-5
CDR3aa: CASTARNNEKLFF
CDR3nt: TGTGCCAGCACCGCACGGAATAATGAAAAACTGTTTTTT

abundance: NA
d_gene: NA
j_gene: TRBJ2-7
v_gene: TRBV29-1
CDR3aa: CSALDTASSYEQYF
CDR3nt: TGCAGCGCCCTTGATACAGCTTCGTCCTACGAGCAGTACTTC

abundance: NA
d_gene: NA
j_gene: TRBJ1-5
v_gene: TRBV27
CDR3aa: CASSPWIIGSNQPQHF
CDR3nt: TGTGCCAGCAGCCCCTGGATCATCGGGAGCAATCAGCCCCAGCATTTT

abundance: NA
d_gene: TRBD1
j_gene: TRBJ2-1
v_gene: TRBV4-2
CDR3aa: CASSQPGTGLHEQFF
CDR3nt: TGTGCCAGCAGCCAGCCCGGGACAGGGTTACATGAGCAGTTCTTC

abundance: NA
d_gene: NA
j_gene: TRBJ2-1
v_gene: TRBV7-2
CDR3aa: CASSRLPQSSYNEQFF
CDR3nt: TGTGCCAGCAGCAGACTCCCACAGAGCTCCTACAATGAGCAGTTCTTC

abundance: once
d_gene: NA
j_gene: TRBJ1-2
v_gene: TRBV5-1
CDR3aa: CASSWASGSNYGYTF
CDR3nt: TGCGCCAGCAGCTGGGCTTCAGGGTCTAACTATGGCTACACCTTC

abundance: NA
d_gene: NA
j_gene: TRBJ1-2
v_gene: TRBV5-1
CDR3aa: CASSLSGAAYGYTF
CDR3nt: TGCGCCAGCAGCTTGTCCGGGGCGGCCTATGGCTACACCTTC

abundance: NA
d_gene: NA
j_gene: TRBJ1-5
v_gene: TRBV2
CDR3aa: CASSDSNSNQPQHF
CDR3nt: TGTGCCAGCAGTGACAGTAATAGCAATCAGCCCCAGCATTTT

abundance: NA
d_gene: NA
j_gene: TRBJ2-7
v_gene: TRBV5-1
CDR3aa: CASSFWGASLYEQYF
CDR3nt: TGCGCCAGCAGCTTCTGGGGGGCGTCCCTCTACGAGCAGTACTTC

abundance: few
d_gene: TRBD2
j_gene: TRBJ2-3
v_gene: TRBV4-3
CDR3aa: CASSQQGTSGTDTQYF
CDR3nt: TGCGCCAGCAGCCAACAGGGGACTAGCGGGACAGATACGCAGTATTTT

abundance: NA
d_gene: NA
j_gene: TRBJ2-1
v_gene: TRBV15
CDR3aa: CATSRDPGLGDEQFF
CDR3nt: TGTGCCACCAGCAGAGACCCGGGGCTCGGGGATGAGCAGTTCTTC